These 5 T cell receptor beta chains were all obtained from the same sample, sequenced in a study of T cells in women clearing cervical HPV infection. Profiling relied on immunoSEQ multiplex PCR, and the TCRdb table lists in-frame clones only, not all of them. This sample's clone table lists tens of thousands of clones. The source material was blood buffy coat. These receptors were collected from a woman aged 18 to 75 with a cervical HPV16 infection that either progressed to CIN3+ or cleared (not recorded which).

Its frequency marks this clone as medium-sized (0.01 to 0.1%). The read gets to within 3 residues of the CDR3 end, and the germline J gene fills in the rest. The rearrangement joins TRBV7-3 to TRBJ2-2; TRBD2 is a possible D gene (7 bases). There are 14 residues in the CDR3. V lost 1 base to trimming and J lost 6 bases, with 9 bases between them. Germline lookup yields CDR1 SGHTA and CDR2 FQGTGA. The sequenced part of the CDR3 DNA is TGTGCCAGCAGCTTAATGGGGGGGCCCGGGGAG. It codes for CASSLMGGPGE. The full CDR3 sequence reads CASSLMGGPGELFF.

As concerns this clone: The read falls 3 residues short of the CDR3 end, and the missing part is taken from the germline J gene. The genes are TRBV30 and TRBJ2-3, with 10 bases aligning to TRBD2. Looked up from germline, CDR1 is GTSNPN and CDR2 is SVGIG (reference sequence). The CDR3 is 16 amino acids. The CDR3 spells CAWSRTKTSGRETQYF. The sequenced CDR3 bases are TGTGCCTGGAGCCGAACCAAAACCAGCGGGAGGGAGACG.

For this clone: The read finishes 3 residues shy of the CDR3 end, and the germline J gene is used to complete it. The chain joins TRBV5-1 to TRBJ1-3; 7 bases match TRBD1. The length of the CDR3 is 18 residues. Germline CDR1 and CDR2: SGHRS and YFSETQ. V was clipped by 0 bases and J by 0 bases; unmatched bases: 9. The CDR3: CASSLVQGILGSGNTIYF. CDR3 DNA (partial): TGCGCCAGCAGCTTGGTACAGGGGATATTGGGCTCTGGAAACACC. The entire variable domain, with the rest obtained from reference TRBV5-1 and TRBJ1-3, is as follows: KAGVTQTPRYLIKTRGQQVTLSCSPISGHRSVSWYQQTPGQGLQFLFEYFSETQRNKGNFPGRFSGRQFSNSRSEMNVSTLELGDSALYLCASSLVQGILGSGNTIYFGEGSWLTVV.

Worth noting for this clone: The read falls 3 residues short of the CDR3 end, and the missing part is taken from the germline J gene. The rearrangement uses TRBV20-1 and TRBJ1-4; D is perhaps TRBD1 (6 bases). Germline CDR1 reads DFQATT; CDR2 reads SNEGSKA (reference sequence). The CDR3 runs 17 residues. Trimming took 5 bases from V and 8 from J, leaving 27 bases between them. CDR3 DNA (partial): TGCAGTGCTCAGAGAGGGTGGGCAGGGGAGTTCGGGGAAAAA. It translates to CSAQRGWAGEFGEK. The CDR3 in its entirety is CSAQRGWAGEFGEKLFF.

About this clone: Read sequence stops 3 residues before the CDR3 end, and the germline J gene provides the missing end. V is TRBV7-9 and J is TRBJ2-3; tentatively, D is TRBD1 (5 bases). CDR1 and CDR2 (germline): SEHNR, FQNEAQ (reference sequence). This CDR3 comprises 11 residues. The CDR3 protein is CASSAVGPQYF. CDR3 DNA (partial): TGTGCCAGCAGCGCAGTGGGGCCG.